A single sample is the source of the 23 T cell receptor beta chains below, sequenced in a study of shared T cell receptors in the human thymus. TCRdb's copy holds only in-frame clones and misses some; the assay was immunoSEQ multiplex PCR. This sample carries about 380,000 clones, about 95% of them seen once, and the ten largest clones take approximately 0.02%. Sequences were obtained from thymocytes. These TCRs come from a human donor.

The chain has TRBV6-5 and TRBJ1-1; D unclear. Germline CDR1 reads MNHEY; CDR2 reads SVGAGI. The CDR3 has 15 amino acids. V was shortened by 7 bases and J by 0 bases, with 15 bases between the two germline ends. The CDR3 sequence: CASTISRTMNTEAFF. CDR3 nucleotides: TGTGCCAGCACCATTTCAAGGACTATGAACACTGAAGCTTTCTTT.

The gene calls are TRBV27 and TRBJ2-2, with 9 bases that match TRBD2. CDR1 is MNHEY and CDR2 is SMNVEV in the germline V gene (reference sequence). The junction had 9 bases not matched to a gene; V was cut back by 6 bases and J by 4 bases. The CDR3 has 16 amino acids. CDR3: CASRSSGTAGTGELFF. The CDR3 nucleotides read TGTGCCAGCAGGTCTAGCGGGACGGCAGGCACCGGGGAGCTGTTTTTT.

This clone appeared once. The chain links TRBV2 to TRBJ1-3, with D perhaps TRBD1 (5 bases). Germline V gene lookup returns CDR1 SNHLY and CDR2 FYNNEI. Trimming pared 1 base from V and 0 bases from J, leaving 16 bases between. This CDR3 is 18 amino acids long. The CDR3 sequence is CASSEGGREPSSGNTIYF. For the CDR3, the DNA is TGTGCCAGCAGTGAAGGGGGGAGGGAACCCAGCTCTGGAAACACCATATATTTT.

This clone was observed a single time. The chain links TRBV19 to TRBJ1-2, with D tentatively TRBD1 (6 bases). The germline CDR1 and CDR2 sequences are LNHDA and SQIVND (reference sequence). Trimming cost V 5 bases and J 4 bases, with 20 bases left between them. The CDR3 is 16 amino acids. Here the CDR3 reads CASSLTGHRAIYGYTF. The CDR3 coding sequence is TGTGCCAGTAGTCTCACCGGCCACAGGGCGATCTATGGCTACACCTTC.

The genes are TRBV20-1 and TRBJ2-5; D gene uncertain. V was cut by 6 bases and J by 12 bases, with 17 bases left in between. CDR1 DFQATT and CDR2 SNEGSKA come from the germline V gene (reference sequence). The CDR3 is 11 amino acids. This chain's CDR3 is CSALHASTKYF. As DNA, the CDR3 is TGCAGTGCCCTACACGCGAGCACTAAGTACTTC.

The rearrangement joins TRBV28 to TRBJ1-1, with a possible D match to TRBD1 (6 bases). This CDR3 spans 15 amino acids. Trimming stripped 3 bases from V and 2 bases from J, with 13 bases between. The germline V gene has CDR1 MDHEN and CDR2 SYDVKM. DNA for the CDR3: TGTGCCAGCAGTTTGAGTCAGGGGACCAACACTGAAGCTTTCTTT. This encodes CASSLSQGTNTEAFF.

V is TRBV4-3 and J is TRBJ2-7; TRBD2 matches at 16 bases. The J segment lost 3 bases and the V segment lost 0 bases, leaving 11 bases of the junction unmatched. The CDR3 covers 20 residues. Germline V gene data show CDR1 as LGHNA and CDR2 as YSLEER. The CDR3 here is CASSQELGTSGRAFFYEQYF. The CDR3 DNA reads TGCGCCAGCAGCCAAGAACTAGGGACTAGCGGGAGGGCCTTCTTCTACGAGCAGTACTTC.

The J gene is TRBJ2-7, the V gene TRBV28; no clear D. There are 14 residues in the CDR3. The germline CDR1 and CDR2 sequences are MDHEN and SYDVKM. V was pared by 5 bases and J by 7 bases, with 18 bases between. The CDR3, as DNA: TGTGCCAGCAGTCCGACCCCCCTCAATTGGGAGCAGTACTTC. It is translated as CASSPTPLNWEQYF.

V gene TRBV5-1 combines with J gene TRBJ2-7, with D perhaps matching TRBD1 (6 bases). This CDR3 has 17 amino acids. The V gene's germline CDR1 is SGHRS and CDR2 YFSETQ. V lost 1 base and J 6 bases, leaving 23 bases between the germline ends. CDR3 nucleotides: TGCGCCAGCAGCTTGTTCTCCCCTCCCGACAGGCTTAGCGAGCAGTACTTC. Amino acids: CASSLFSPPDRLSEQYF.

This chain joins TRBV11-3 and TRBJ2-1, with D unresolved. The germline V gene has CDR1 SGHNT and CDR2 YENEEA. This CDR3 has 14 residues. The germline V and J ends were trimmed by 2 bases and 3 bases, with 8 bases remaining between them. Here the CDR3 reads CASSLKASYNEQFF. DNA of the CDR3: TGTGCCAGCAGCTTAAAGGCTAGCTACAATGAGCAGTTCTTC.

The chain combines TRBV30 with TRBJ1-2, with unresolved D. From germline, CDR1 is GTSNPN and CDR2 SVGIG (reference sequence). The germline V and J ends were trimmed by 2 bases and 1 base, with 14 bases remaining between them. This CDR3 spans 15 amino acids. The CDR3 DNA is TGTGCCTGGAGTCCGTCAGAATTTTATAACTATGGCTACACCTTC. Translated, it gives CAWSPSEFYNYGYTF. The whole variable domain, filled in from reference TRBV30 and TRBJ1-2, reads SQTIHQWPATLVQPVGSPLSLECTVEGTSNPNLYWYRQAAGRGLQLLFYSVGIGQISSEVPQNLSASRPQDRQFILSSKKLLLSDSGFYLCAWSPSEFYNYGYTFGSGTRLTVV.

This chain connects TRBV7-6 to TRBJ1-1; D is perhaps TRBD1 (5 bases). In germline, CDR1 is SGHVS, CDR2 FNYEAQ. Trimming stripped 2 bases from V and 0 bases from J, with 13 bases between. The CDR3 is made up of 16 amino acids. The CDR3 reads CASSLLRQDMNTEAFF. The CDR3 coding sequence is TGTGCCAGCAGCTTACTTCGGCAGGACATGAACACTGAAGCTTTCTTT.

The V and J genes are TRBV19 and TRBJ2-7; TRBD2 agrees at 13 bases. The CDR3 is 15 residues long. CDR1 LNHDA and CDR2 SQIVND come from the germline V gene (reference sequence). V lost 8 bases and J lost 2; bases outside the gene matches: 6. The CDR3 bases are TGTGCCAGTTCCCCCGGGACTAGCGGGACCTACGAGCAGTACTTC. Amino acids: CASSPGTSGTYEQYF.

V gene TRBV9 combines with J gene TRBJ2-5; unclear D gene. Germline lookup yields CDR1 SGDLS and CDR2 YYNGEE. Trimming removed 7 bases from V and 2 bases from J, with 15 bases in between. The CDR3 contains 14 residues. The CDR3 DNA reads TGTGCCAGCTCCGACCACAGACCTCAAGAGACCCAGTACTTC. This gives the protein CASSDHRPQETQYF.

Details on this clone: Other nucleotide sequences from this sample produce the same CDR3. This rearrangement joins TRBV27 to TRBJ1-2; D possibly corresponds to TRBD1 (5 bases). The CDR3 runs to 16 residues. V lost 3 bases and J lost 6, with 20 bases in between. Germline V CDR1 and CDR2: MNHEY, SMNVEV (reference sequence). Here the CDR3 DNA reads TGTGCCAGCAGTTTCTTTCAGAATCAGGGTCTAAATGGCTACACCTTC. Residues: CASSFFQNQGLNGYTF.

The V call is TRBV5-4, the J call TRBJ2-1; 9 bases align to TRBD2. CDR1 and CDR2 from the germline V gene are SGHNT and YYREEE (reference sequence). This CDR3 region has 15 residues. Trimming removed 4 bases from V and 4 bases from J; junction bases left unmatched: 6. The chain's CDR3 is CASSETSGTYNEQFF. Written as DNA, the CDR3 is TGTGCCAGCAGCGAGACTAGCGGAACGTACAATGAGCAGTTCTTC.

The chain joins TRBV4-1 to TRBJ2-5, with 9 bases fitting TRBD1. From germline, CDR1 is MGHRA and CDR2 YSYEKL. V lost 4 bases and J lost 2; bases outside the gene matches: 2. The CDR3 totals 14 residues. The CDR3, as DNA: TGCGCCAGCAGCCCGGGACAGGGACAAGAGACCCAGTACTTC. As protein: CASSPGQGQETQYF.

This clone appeared a few times. The rearrangement uses TRBV20-1 and TRBJ1-1; D is undetermined. The germline CDR1 and CDR2 sequences are DFQATT and SNEGSKA (reference sequence). Trimming pared 0 bases from V and 9 bases from J, leaving 2 bases between. The CDR3 extends over 9 amino acids. CDR3 region: CSARDKAFF. For the CDR3, the DNA is TGCAGTGCTAGAGATAAAGCTTTCTTT.

The CDR3 here is CAIRGAGSTDTQYF. In nucleotides, the CDR3 is TGTGCCATCAGGGGGGCGGGAAGCACAGATACGCAGTATTTT. This chain uses TRBV5-4 with TRBJ2-3; tentative D call: TRBD1 (7 bases). V lost 9 bases and J lost 0, with 14 bases in between. Germline V gives CDR1 SGHNT, CDR2 YYREEE (reference sequence). The CDR3 length is 14 residues.

V and J are TRBV7-9 and TRBJ2-1; 15 nucleotides agree with TRBD2. The CDR3 is 18 amino acids. CDR1 is SEHNR and CDR2 is FQNEAQ in the germline V gene (reference sequence). The V segment lost 3 bases and the J segment 3 bases; nucleotides outside the gene matches: 6. CDR3 bases: TGTGCCAGCAGCTTGGGACTAGCGGGAGGCCCCCTCTACAATGAGCAGTTCTTC. Protein product: CASSLGLAGGPLYNEQFF.

V is TRBV10-3 and J is TRBJ2-2; either TRBD1 or TRBD2 may fit D (5 bases each). V was clipped by 6 bases and J by 4 bases, with 36 bases between them. CDR1 is ENHRY, CDR2 SYGVKD, per germline. The length of the CDR3 is 22 residues. The CDR3 here is CAIRRTEGAASRRFPVTGELFF. The CDR3 nucleotides are TGTGCCATCAGGAGGACTGAAGGGGCGGCTAGCCGTCGCTTCCCGGTCACCGGGGAGCTGTTTTTT.

The chain couples TRBV28 to TRBJ2-7, with D perhaps matching TRBD1 (6 bases). There are 15 residues in the CDR3. The V gene lost 4 bases and the J gene lost 7 bases, with 20 bases spanning the gap. The germline CDR1 and CDR2 sequences are MDHEN and SYDVKM. CDR3 nucleotides: TGTGCCAGCAGTTCCCCCGGTGAGTGGGGGCGGGAGCAGTACTTC. Encoded protein: CASSSPGEWGREQYF.

V is TRBV6-1 and J is TRBJ1-1; TRBD1 aligns across 9 bases. Trimming at V came to 4 bases and at J to 1 base, leaving 7 bases not matched to a gene. CDR1 is MNHNS and CDR2 is SASEGT in the germline V gene. The CDR3 contains 16 residues. This CDR3 reads CASSARTGAENTEAFF. CDR3 sequence (DNA): TGTGCCAGCAGTGCCCGGACAGGGGCCGAGAACACTGAAGCTTTCTTT.